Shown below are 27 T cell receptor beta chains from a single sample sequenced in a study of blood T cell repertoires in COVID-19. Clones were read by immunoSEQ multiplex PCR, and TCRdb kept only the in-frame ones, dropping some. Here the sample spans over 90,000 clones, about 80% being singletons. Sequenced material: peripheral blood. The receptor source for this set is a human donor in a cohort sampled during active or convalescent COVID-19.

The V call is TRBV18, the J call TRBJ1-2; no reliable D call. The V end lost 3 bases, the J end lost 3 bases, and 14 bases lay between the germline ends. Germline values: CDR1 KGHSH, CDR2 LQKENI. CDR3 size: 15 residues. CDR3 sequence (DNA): TGTGCCAGCTCACCCAACTCGGTCGGAGACTATGGCTACACCTTC. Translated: CASSPNSVGDYGYTF.

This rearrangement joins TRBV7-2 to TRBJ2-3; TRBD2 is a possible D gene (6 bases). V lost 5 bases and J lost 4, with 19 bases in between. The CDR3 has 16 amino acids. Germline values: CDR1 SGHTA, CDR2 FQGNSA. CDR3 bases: TGTGCCAGCAGCCGCTTGACTAGTAATGGGGCAGATACGCAGTATTTT. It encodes CASSRLTSNGADTQYF.

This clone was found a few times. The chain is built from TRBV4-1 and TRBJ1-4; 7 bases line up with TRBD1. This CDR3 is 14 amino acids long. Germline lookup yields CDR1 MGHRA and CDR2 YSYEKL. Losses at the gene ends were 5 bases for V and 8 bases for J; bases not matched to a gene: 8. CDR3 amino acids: CASSLTGWREKLFF. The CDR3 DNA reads TGCGCCAGCAGCTTGACAGGGTGGAGAGAAAAACTGTTTTTT.

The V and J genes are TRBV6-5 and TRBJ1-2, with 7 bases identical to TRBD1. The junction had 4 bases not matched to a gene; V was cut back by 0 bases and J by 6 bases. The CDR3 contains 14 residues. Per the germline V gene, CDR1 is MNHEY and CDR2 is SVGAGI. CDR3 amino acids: CASSYSGQSHGYTF. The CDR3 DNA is TGTGCCAGCAGTTACTCGGGACAGTCCCATGGCTACACCTTC.

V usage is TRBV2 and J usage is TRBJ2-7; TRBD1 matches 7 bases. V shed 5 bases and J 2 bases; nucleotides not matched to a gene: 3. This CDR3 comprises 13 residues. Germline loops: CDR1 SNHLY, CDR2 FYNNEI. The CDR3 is CASSSTGAYEQYF. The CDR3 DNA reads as TGTGCCAGCAGTTCAACAGGGGCCTACGAGCAGTACTTC.

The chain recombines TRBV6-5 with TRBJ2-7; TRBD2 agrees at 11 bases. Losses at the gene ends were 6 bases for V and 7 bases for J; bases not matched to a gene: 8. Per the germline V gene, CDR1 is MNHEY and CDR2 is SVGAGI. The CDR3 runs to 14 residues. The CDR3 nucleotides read TGTGCCAGCAGACTTAGCGGGGGGGCGCGGGAGCAGTACTTC. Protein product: CASRLSGGAREQYF.

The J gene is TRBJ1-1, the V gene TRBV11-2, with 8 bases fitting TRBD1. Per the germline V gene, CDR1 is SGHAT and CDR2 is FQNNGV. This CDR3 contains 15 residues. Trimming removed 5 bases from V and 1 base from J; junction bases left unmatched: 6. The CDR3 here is CASSVRGQANTEAFF. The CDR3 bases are TGTGCCAGCAGCGTCAGGGGGCAGGCGAACACTGAAGCTTTCTTT.

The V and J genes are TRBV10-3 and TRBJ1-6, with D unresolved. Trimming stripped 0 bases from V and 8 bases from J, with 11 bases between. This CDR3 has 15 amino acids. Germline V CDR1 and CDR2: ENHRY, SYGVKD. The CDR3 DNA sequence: TGTGCCATCAGTGAGTCGATCGGTTACCATTCACCCCTCCACTTT. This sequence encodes CAISESIGYHSPLHF.

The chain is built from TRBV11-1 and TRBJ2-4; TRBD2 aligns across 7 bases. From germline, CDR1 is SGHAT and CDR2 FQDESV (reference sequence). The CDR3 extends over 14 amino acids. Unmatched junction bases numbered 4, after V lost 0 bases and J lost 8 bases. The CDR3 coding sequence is TGTGCCAGCAGCTTAGCGGGGGGGGTGGACATTCAGTACTTC. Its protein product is CASSLAGGVDIQYF.

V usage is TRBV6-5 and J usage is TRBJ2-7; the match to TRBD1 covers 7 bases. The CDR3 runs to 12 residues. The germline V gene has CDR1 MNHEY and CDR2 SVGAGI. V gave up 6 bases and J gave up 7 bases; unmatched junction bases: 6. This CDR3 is CASRPQGREQYF. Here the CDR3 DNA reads TGTGCCAGCAGGCCACAGGGGCGAGAGCAGTACTTC.

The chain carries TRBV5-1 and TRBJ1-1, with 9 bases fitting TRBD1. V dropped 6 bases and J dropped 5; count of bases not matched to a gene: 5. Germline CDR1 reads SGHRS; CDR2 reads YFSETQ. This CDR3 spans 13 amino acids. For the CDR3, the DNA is TGCGCCAGCAAGGCGACAGGGGGAACTGAAGCTTTCTTT. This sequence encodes CASKATGGTEAFF.

CDR3 bases: TGTGCCAGCAGTTATGGAGCTAACACAGATACGCAGTATTTT. Translation gives CASSYGANTDTQYF. This chain links TRBV6-6 with TRBJ2-3, with no clear D. Trimming took off 3 bases at V and 2 bases at J, with 9 bases between the two ends. In germline, CDR1 is MNHNY, CDR2 SVGAGI (reference sequence). CDR3 size: 14 residues.

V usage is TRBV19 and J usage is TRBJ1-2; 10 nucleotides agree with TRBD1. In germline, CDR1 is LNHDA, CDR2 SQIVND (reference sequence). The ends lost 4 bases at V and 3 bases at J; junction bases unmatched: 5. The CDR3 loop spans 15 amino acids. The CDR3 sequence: CASSTSGTGDYGYTF. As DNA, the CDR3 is TGTGCCAGTAGTACCAGCGGGACAGGGGACTATGGCTACACCTTC.

The CDR3 DNA follows: TGTGCCACCAGTGACATTTCCAGGAACACCGGGGAGCTGTTTTTT. Protein product: CATSDISRNTGELFF. The rearrangement joins TRBV24-1 to TRBJ2-2; D unresolved. Germline assignment: CDR1 KGHDR and CDR2 SFDVKD. The CDR3 contains 15 residues. Trimming left V 4 bases short and J 1 base short, with 9 bases between.

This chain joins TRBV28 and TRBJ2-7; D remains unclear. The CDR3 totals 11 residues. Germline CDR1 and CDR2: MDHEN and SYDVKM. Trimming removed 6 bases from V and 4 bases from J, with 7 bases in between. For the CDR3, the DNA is TGTGCCAGCAGCTCTACGTACGAGCAGTACTTC. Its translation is CASSSTYEQYF.

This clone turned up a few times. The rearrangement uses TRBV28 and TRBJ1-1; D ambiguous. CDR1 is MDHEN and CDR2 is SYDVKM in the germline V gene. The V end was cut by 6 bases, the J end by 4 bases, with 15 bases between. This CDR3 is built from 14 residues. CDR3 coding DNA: TGTGCCAGCAGCCTGTCCCTTGCCGGCACTGAAGCTTTCTTT. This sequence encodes CASSLSLAGTEAFF.

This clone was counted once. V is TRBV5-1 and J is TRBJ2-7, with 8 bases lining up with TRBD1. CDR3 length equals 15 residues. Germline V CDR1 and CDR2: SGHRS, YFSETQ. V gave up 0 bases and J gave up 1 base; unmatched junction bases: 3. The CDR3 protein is CASSLDWDRSYEQYF. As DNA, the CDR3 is TGCGCCAGCAGCTTGGATTGGGACAGGTCCTACGAGCAGTACTTC.

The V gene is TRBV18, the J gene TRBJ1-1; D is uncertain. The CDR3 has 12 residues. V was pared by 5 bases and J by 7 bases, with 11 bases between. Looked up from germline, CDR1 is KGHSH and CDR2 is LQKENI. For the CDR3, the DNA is TGTGCCAGCTCAGCAGGAAAAATTGAAGCTTTCTTT. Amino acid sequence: CASSAGKIEAFF.

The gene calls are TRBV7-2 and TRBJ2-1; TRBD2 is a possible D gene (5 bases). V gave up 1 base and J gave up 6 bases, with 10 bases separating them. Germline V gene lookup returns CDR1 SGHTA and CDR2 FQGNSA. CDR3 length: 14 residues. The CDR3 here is CASSLGRGSNEQFF. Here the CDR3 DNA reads TGTGCCAGCAGCTTAGGCCGGGGTAGCAATGAGCAGTTCTTC.

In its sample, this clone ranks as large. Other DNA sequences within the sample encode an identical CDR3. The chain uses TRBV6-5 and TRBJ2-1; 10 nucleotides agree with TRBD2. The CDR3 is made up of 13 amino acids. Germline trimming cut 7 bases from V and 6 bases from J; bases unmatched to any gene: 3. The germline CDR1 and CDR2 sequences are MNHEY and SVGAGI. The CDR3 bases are TGTGCCAGCATAGCGGGGGGCCTCAATGAGCAGTTCTTC. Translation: CASIAGGLNEQFF.

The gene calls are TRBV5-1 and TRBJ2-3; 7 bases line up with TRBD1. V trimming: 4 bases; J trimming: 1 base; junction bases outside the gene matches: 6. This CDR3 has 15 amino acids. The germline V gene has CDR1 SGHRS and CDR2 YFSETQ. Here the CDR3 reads CASSQQGSGTDTQYF. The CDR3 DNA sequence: TGCGCCAGCAGCCAACAGGGGTCTGGCACAGATACGCAGTATTTT.

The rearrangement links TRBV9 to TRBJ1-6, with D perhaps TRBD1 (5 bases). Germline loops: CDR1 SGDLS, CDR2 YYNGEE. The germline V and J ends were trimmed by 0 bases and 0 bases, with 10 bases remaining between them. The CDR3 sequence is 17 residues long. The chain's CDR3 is CASSVGTGSSYNSPLHF. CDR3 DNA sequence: TGTGCCAGCAGCGTAGGCACAGGCAGCTCCTATAATTCACCCCTCCACTTT.

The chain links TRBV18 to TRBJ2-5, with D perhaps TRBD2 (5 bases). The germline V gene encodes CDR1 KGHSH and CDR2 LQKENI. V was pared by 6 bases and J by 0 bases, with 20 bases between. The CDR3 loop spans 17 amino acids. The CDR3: CASSPLWRATNQETQYF. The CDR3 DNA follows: TGTGCCAGCTCTCCCCTGTGGCGGGCTACGAACCAAGAGACCCAGTACTTC.

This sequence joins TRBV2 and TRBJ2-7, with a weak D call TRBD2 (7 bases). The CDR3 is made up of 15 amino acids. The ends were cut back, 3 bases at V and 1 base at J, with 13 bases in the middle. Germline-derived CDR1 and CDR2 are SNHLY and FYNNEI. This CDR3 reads CASSETRGASYEQYF. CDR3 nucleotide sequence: TGTGCCAGCAGTGAGACTCGGGGGGCGTCCTACGAGCAGTACTTC. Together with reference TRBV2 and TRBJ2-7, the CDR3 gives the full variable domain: EPEVTQTPSHQVTQMGQEVILRCVPISNHLYFYWYRQILGQKVEFLVSFYNNEISEKSEIFDDQFSVERPDGSNFTLKIRSTKLEDSAMYFCASSETRGASYEQYFGPGTRLTVT.

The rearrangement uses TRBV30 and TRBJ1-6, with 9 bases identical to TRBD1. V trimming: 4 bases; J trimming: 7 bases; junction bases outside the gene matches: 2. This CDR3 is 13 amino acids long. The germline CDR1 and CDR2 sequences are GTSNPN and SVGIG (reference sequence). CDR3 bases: TGTGCCTGGAAAGGGACAGGGAATTCACCCCTCCACTTT. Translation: CAWKGTGNSPLHF.

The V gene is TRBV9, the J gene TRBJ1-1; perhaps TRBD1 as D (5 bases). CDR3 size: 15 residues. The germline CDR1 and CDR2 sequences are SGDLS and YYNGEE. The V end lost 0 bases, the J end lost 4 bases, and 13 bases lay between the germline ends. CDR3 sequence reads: CASSVGLGGVTEAFF. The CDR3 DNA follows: TGTGCCAGCAGCGTAGGTCTCGGGGGAGTCACTGAAGCTTTCTTT.

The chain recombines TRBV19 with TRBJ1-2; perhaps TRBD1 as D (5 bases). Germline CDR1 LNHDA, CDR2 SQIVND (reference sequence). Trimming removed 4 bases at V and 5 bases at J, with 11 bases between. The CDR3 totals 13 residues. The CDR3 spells CASSTRVKYGYTF. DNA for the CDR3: TGTGCCAGTAGTACCAGGGTTAAGTATGGCTACACCTTC.